This paragraph reports one T cell receptor (beta chain). V was trimmed by 4 bases and J by 1 base, leaving 7 bases between them. Germline CDR1 is MRHNA and CDR2 is SNTAGT. The CDR3 is 14 residues long. The sample is drawn from a study of blood T cell repertoires in COVID-19. Study-level information: Donors in the United States, Italy and Spain gave samples during acute or convalescent COVID-19. In each case, the material was cDNA or gDNA derived from T cells, B-cell-depleted T cells, or PBMCs.

In the source study's methods: Using reference gene primer amplification, nucleated cell counts were estimated. Sequencing used immunoSEQ multiplex PCR; TCRdb keeps in-frame clones, though not all of them. The V and J calls and clone size were taken over from that table, and D and trimming were inferred from the DNA. Among 70,000 to 80,000 clones, approximately 86% were seen once, and the ten largest hold around 13%. This chain joins TRBV6-4 and TRBJ2-2; weak D call: TRBD2 (5 bases). Material for sequencing was peripheral blood. The sequence was obtained from an older woman with acute or convalescent COVID-19. CDR3 sequence: CASSVGRNTGELFF. For the CDR3, the DNA is TGTGCCAGCAGTGTTGGGAGGAACACCGGGGAGCTGTTTTTT.